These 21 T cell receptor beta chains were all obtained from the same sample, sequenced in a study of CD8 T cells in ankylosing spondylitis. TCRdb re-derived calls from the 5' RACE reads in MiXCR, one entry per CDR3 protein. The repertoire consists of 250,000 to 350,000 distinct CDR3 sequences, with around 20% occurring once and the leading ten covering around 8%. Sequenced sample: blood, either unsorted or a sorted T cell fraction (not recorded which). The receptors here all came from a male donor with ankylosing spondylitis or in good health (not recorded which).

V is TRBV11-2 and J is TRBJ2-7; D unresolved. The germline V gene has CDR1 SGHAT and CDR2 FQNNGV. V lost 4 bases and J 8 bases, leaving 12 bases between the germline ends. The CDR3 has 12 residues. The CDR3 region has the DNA TGTGCCAGCAGCTCATCGCAGTATAAGCAGTACGTC. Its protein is CASSSSQYKQYV.

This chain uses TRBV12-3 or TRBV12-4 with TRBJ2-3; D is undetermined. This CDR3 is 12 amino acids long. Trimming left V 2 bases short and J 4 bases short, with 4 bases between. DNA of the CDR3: TGTGCCAGCAGTTTAATGCCAGATACGCAGTATTTT. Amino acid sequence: CASSLMPDTQYF.

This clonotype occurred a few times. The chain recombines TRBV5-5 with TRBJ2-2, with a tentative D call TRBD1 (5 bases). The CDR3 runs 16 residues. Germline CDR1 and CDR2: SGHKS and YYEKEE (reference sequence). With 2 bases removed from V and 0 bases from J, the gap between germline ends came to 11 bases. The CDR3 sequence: CASSFRGRTNTGELFF. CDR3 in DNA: TGTGCCAGCAGCTTTAGGGGCAGGACGAACACCGGGGAGCTGTTTTTT.

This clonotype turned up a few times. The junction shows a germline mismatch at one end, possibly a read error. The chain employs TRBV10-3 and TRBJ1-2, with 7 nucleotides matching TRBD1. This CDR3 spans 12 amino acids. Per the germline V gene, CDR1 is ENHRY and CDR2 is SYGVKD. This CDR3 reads CAISGDTGATDF. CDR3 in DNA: TGTGCCATCAGTGGAGATACAGGGGCTACCGACTTC.

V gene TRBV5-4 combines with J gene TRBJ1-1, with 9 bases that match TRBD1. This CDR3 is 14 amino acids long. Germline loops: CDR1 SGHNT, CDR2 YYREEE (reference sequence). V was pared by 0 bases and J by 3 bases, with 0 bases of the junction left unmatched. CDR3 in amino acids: CASSLGDRDTEAFF. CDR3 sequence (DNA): TGTGCCAGCAGCTTGGGGGACAGGGACACTGAAGCTTTCTTT. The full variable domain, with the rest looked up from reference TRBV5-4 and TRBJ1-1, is ETGVTQSPTHLIKTRGQQVTLRCSSQSGHNTVSWYQQALGQGPQFIFQYYREEENGRGNFPPRFSGLQFPNYSSELNVNALELDDSALYLCASSLGDRDTEAFFGQGTRLTVV.

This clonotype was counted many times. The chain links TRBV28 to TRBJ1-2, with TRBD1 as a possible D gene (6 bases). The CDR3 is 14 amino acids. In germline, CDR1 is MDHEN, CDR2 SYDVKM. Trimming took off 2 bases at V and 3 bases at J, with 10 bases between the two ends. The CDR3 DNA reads TGTGCCAGCAGTTTAATATCAGGGGACTATGGCTACACCTTC. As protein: CASSLISGDYGYTF.

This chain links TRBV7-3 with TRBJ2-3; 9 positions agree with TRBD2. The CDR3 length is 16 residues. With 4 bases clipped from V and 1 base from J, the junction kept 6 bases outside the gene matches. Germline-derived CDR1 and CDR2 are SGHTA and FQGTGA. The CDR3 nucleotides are TGTGCCAGCAGCTACTTGAGCGGGGGGCGCACAGATACGCAGTATTTT. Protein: CASSYLSGGRTDTQYF.

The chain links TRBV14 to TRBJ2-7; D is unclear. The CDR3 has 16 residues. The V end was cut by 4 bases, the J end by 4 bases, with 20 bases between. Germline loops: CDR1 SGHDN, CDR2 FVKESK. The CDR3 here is CASSRGIHRVTYEQYV. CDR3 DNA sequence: TGTGCCAGCAGCCGCGGTATCCACAGAGTAACATACGAGCAGTACGTC.

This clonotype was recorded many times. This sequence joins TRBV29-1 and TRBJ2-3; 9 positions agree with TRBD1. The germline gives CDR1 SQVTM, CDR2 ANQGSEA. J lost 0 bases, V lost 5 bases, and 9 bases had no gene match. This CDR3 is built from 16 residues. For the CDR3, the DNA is TGCAGCGTTTGGGACAGGGTTGGGTCTAGCACAGATACGCAGTATTTT. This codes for CSVWDRVGSSTDTQYF.

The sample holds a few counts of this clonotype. DNA of the CDR3: TGCAGTGCTAGAGATACAGGCCCGAACACCGGGGAGCTGTTTTTT. Residues: CSARDTGPNTGELFF. This sequence joins TRBV20-1 and TRBJ2-2; D possibly corresponds to TRBD1 (5 bases). Trimming pared 0 bases from V and 0 bases from J, leaving 8 bases between. Germline V gene data show CDR1 as DFQATT and CDR2 as SNEGSKA (reference sequence). This CDR3 region has 15 residues.

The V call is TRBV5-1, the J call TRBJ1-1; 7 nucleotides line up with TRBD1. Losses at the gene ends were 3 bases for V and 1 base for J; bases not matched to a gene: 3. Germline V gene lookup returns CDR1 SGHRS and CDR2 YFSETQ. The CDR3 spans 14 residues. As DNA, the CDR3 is TGCGCCAGCAGCTCACAGGGGCCGAACACTGAAGCTTTCTTT. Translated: CASSSQGPNTEAFF.

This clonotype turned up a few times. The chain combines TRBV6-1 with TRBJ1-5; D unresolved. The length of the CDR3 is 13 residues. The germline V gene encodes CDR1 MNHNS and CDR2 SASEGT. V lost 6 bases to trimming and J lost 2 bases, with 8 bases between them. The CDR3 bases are TGTGCCAGCAGCCCCGCAGGCAATCAGCCCCAGCATTTT. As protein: CASSPAGNQPQHF.

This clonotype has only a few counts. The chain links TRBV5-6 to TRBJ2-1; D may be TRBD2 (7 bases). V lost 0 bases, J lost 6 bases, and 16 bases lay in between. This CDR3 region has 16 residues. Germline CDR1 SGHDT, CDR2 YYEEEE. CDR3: CASSLDWGGPLNEQFF. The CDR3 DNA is TGTGCCAGCAGCTTGGATTGGGGGGGCCCGCTCAATGAGCAGTTCTTC.

DNA of the CDR3: TGTGCCAGCAGTTCTTTGGGAGAACGGGACGAGCAGTACGTC. Translated: CASSSLGERDEQYV. The rearrangement links TRBV27 to TRBJ2-7; possible D gene TRBD2, 5 bases. There are 14 residues in the CDR3. V lost 4 bases to trimming and J lost 5 bases, with 15 bases between them. Germline loops: CDR1 MNHEY, CDR2 SMNVEV (reference sequence).

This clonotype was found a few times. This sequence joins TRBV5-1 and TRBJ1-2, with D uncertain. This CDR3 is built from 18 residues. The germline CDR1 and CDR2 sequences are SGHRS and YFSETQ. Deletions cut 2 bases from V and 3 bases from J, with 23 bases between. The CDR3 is CASSFGSPLNLRDYGYTF. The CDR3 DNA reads TGCGCCAGCAGCTTCGGCTCACCTCTCAACCTACGGGACTATGGCTACACCTTC. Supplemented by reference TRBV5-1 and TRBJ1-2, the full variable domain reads KAGVTQTPRYLIKTRGQQVTLSCSPISGHRSVSWYQQTPGQGLQFLFEYFSETQRNKGNFPGRFSGRQFSNSRSEMNVSTLELGDSALYLCASSFGSPLNLRDYGYTFGSGTRLTVV.

The CDR3 is CASSLEAQNNEQFF. In DNA form, the CDR3 reads TGCGCCAGCAGCTTGGAGGCCCAAAACAATGAGCAGTTCTTC. The J gene is TRBJ2-1, the V gene TRBV5-1; D unclear. Trimming removed 0 bases from V and 5 bases from J, with 9 bases in between. The germline V gene encodes CDR1 SGHRS and CDR2 YFSETQ. The CDR3 has 14 residues.

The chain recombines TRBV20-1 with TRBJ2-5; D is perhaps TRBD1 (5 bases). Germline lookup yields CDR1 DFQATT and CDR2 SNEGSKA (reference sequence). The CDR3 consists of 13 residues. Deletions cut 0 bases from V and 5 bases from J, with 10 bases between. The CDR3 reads CSAREGVVETQYF. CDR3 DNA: TGCAGTGCTAGAGAAGGGGTTGTGGAGACCCAGTACTTC.

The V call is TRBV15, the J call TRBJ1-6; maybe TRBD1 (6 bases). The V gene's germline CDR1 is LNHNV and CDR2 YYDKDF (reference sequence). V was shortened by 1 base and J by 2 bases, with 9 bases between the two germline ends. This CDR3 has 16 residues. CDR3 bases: TGTGCCACCAGCAGAGCAGGGGACCCCTATAATTCACCCCTCCACTTT. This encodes CATSRAGDPYNSPLHF.

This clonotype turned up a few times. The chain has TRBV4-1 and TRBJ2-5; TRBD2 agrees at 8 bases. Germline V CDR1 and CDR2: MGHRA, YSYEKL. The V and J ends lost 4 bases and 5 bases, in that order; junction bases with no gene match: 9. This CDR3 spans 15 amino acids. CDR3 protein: CASSRWRGEWETQYF. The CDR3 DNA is TGCGCCAGCAGCCGATGGCGGGGGGAGTGGGAGACCCAGTACTTC.

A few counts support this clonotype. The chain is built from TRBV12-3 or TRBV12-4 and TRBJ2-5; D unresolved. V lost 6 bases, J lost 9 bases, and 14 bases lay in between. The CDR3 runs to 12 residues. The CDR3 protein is CASSPGPGAQYF. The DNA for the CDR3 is TGTGCCAGCAGCCCCGGTCCGGGCGCCCAGTACTTC.

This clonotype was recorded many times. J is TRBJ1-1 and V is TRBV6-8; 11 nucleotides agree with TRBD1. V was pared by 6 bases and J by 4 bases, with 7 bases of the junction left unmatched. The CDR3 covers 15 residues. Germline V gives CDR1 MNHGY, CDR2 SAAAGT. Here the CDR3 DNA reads TGTGCCAGCAGGGACAGGGGGCGTATTGGCACTGAAGCTTTCTTT. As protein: CASRDRGRIGTEAFF.